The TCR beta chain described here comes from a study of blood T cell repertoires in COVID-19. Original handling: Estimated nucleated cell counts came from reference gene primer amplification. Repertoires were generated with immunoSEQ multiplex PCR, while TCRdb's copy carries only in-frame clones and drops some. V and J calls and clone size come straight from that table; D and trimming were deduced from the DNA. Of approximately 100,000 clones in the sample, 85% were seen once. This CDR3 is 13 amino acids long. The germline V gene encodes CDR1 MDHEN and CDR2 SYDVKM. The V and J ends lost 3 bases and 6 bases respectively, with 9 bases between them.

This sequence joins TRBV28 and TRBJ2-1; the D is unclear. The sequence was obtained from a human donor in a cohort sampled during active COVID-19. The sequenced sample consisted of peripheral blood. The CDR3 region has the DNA TGTGCCAGCAGTTTCCCCCTCTCCAATGAGCAGTTCTTC. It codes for CASSFPLSNEQFF.